These 32 T cell receptor beta chains share one sample of origin, sequenced in a study of beta chain features in type 1 diabetes. Of the isolated RNA, all was reverse transcribed, and so the sequenced material was expressed TCRB transcripts. Method: immunoSEQ multiplex PCR; TCRdb's copy keeps in-frame clones and lacks some. In the table there are over 100,000 clones, about two fifths of which are singletons. Sequenced material: stem cell memory CD4+ T cells from blood. All receptors come from a woman under 30 in good health.

This clone was seen only a few times. V gene TRBV11-1 combines with J gene TRBJ2-1; D is ambiguous. This CDR3 spans 15 amino acids. From germline, CDR1 is SGHAT and CDR2 FQDESV (reference sequence). V was clipped by 8 bases and J by 0 bases, with 14 bases between them. This CDR3 is CASCDGWSSYNEQFF. The CDR3 DNA sequence: TGTGCCAGCTGCGACGGATGGAGCTCCTACAATGAGCAGTTCTTC.

The chain carries TRBV6-6 and TRBJ1-2; 9 bases align to TRBD1. V lost 6 bases, J lost 6 bases, and 8 bases stayed unmatched. Germline V CDR1 and CDR2: MNHNY, SVGAGI (reference sequence). The CDR3 has 14 amino acids. The CDR3 coding sequence is TGTGCCAGCAGACCGGGGACAGGGTACCATGGCTACACCTTC. This sequence encodes CASRPGTGYHGYTF.

In this sample, this clone turned up a few times. This chain joins TRBV28 and TRBJ2-2; TRBD2 aligns across 12 bases. The CDR3 contains 16 residues. Germline assignment: CDR1 MDHEN and CDR2 SYDVKM. V lost 4 bases and J lost 5; bases outside the gene matches: 5. The CDR3 region is CASSSSSGGETGELFF. The CDR3, as DNA: TGTGCCAGCAGTTCGTCTAGCGGGGGGGAGACCGGGGAGCTGTTTTTT.

The chain is built from TRBV7-2 and TRBJ2-7, with D tentatively TRBD1 (6 bases). CDR3 length equals 14 residues. V was shortened by 0 bases and J by 4 bases, with 10 bases between the two germline ends. Germline V gene sequence: CDR1 SGHTA, CDR2 FQGNSA. The CDR3 here is CASSLATTGYEQYF. In DNA form, the CDR3 reads TGTGCCAGCAGCTTAGCTACCACAGGGTACGAGCAGTACTTC.

This rearrangement joins TRBV12-5 to TRBJ2-1, with 11 bases aligning to TRBD2. CDR3 size: 15 residues. The V gene's germline CDR1 is LGHNT and CDR2 FRNRAP. V shed 7 bases and J 7 bases; nucleotides not matched to a gene: 9. The CDR3 sequence: CASAKLAGATNEQFF. CDR3 nucleotides: TGTGCTAGTGCCAAACTAGCGGGAGCAACGAATGAGCAGTTCTTC.

A few counts support this clone. In nucleotides, the CDR3 is TGCGCCAGCAGCATTGGTGGTAGTAACGATGAGCAGTTCTTC. Its protein is CASSIGGSNDEQFF. The chain combines TRBV5-1 with TRBJ2-1; D not resolved. CDR1 and CDR2 (germline): SGHRS, YFSETQ. With 4 bases removed from V and 8 bases from J, the gap between germline ends came to 16 bases. The length of the CDR3 is 14 residues.

The DNA for the CDR3 is TGTGCCAGCAGTCCCCGACAGGTCCCCTACGAGCAGTACTTC. It encodes CASSPRQVPYEQYF. The chain uses TRBV6-6 and TRBJ2-7; TRBD1 is a possible D gene (6 bases). The germline CDR1 and CDR2 sequences are MNHNY and SVGAGI (reference sequence). CDR3 length: 14 amino acids. V gave up 5 bases and J gave up 2 bases, with 13 bases separating them.

This clone was picked up a small number of times. The J gene is TRBJ1-5, the V gene TRBV7-2; D gene ambiguous. The ends were cut back, 5 bases at V and 6 bases at J, with 8 bases in the middle. The CDR3 contains 12 residues. Germline values: CDR1 SGHTA, CDR2 FQGNSA. CDR3 region: CASSPSGQPQHF. CDR3 in DNA: TGTGCCAGCAGCCCGTCCGGTCAGCCCCAGCATTTT.

The rearrangement links TRBV5-1 to TRBJ2-5, with D perhaps TRBD2 (5 bases). Trimming removed 4 bases from V and 5 bases from J, with 12 bases in between. The CDR3 sequence is 13 residues long. From germline, CDR1 is SGHRS and CDR2 YFSETQ. The CDR3 DNA follows: TGCGCCAGCAGCCCTTCTCCGGGGGAGACCCAGTACTTC. Translation: CASSPSPGETQYF. The full variable domain, its missing parts supplied by reference TRBV5-1 and TRBJ2-5, is KAGVTQTPRYLIKTRGQQVTLSCSPISGHRSVSWYQQTPGQGLQFLFEYFSETQRNKGNFPGRFSGRQFSNSRSEMNVSTLELGDSALYLCASSPSPGETQYFGPGTRLLVL.

Only a few counts were recorded for this clone. The gene calls are TRBV5-1 and TRBJ2-1, with 15 bases that match TRBD2. V lost 4 bases and J lost 7; bases outside the gene matches: 6. CDR3 size: 16 residues. In germline, CDR1 is SGHRS, CDR2 YFSETQ. For the CDR3, the DNA is TGCGCCAGCAGCCCCCCAGGGACTAGCGGGGGGAATGAGCAGTTCTTC. Translated: CASSPPGTSGGNEQFF.

The table lists this clone with a few counts. The rearrangement links TRBV7-9 to TRBJ2-2; TRBD2 might be the D (8 bases). The CDR3 is 16 residues long. V lost 6 bases and J 5 bases, leaving 19 bases between the germline ends. The germline CDR1 and CDR2 sequences are SEHNR and FQNEAQ (reference sequence). The CDR3 sequence is CASSTSGQGDTGELFF. The CDR3 region has the DNA TGTGCCAGCAGTACTAGCGGCCAGGGGGATACCGGGGAGCTGTTTTTT. Combining the CDR3 with reference TRBV7-9 and TRBJ2-2 gives the whole variable domain DTGVSQNPRHKITKRGQNVTFRCDPISEHNRLYWYRQTLGQGPEFLTYFQNEAQLEKSRLLSDRFSAERPKGSFSTLEIQRTEQGDSAMYLCASSTSGQGDTGELFFGEGSRLTVL.

In this sample, this clone turned up a few times. The chain couples TRBV11-1 to TRBJ2-3; TRBD2 aligns across 8 bases. The CDR3 runs 16 residues. Germline CDR1 and CDR2: SGHAT and FQDESV (reference sequence). Unmatched junction bases numbered 6, after V lost 3 bases and J lost 1 base. CDR3 in DNA: TGTGCCAGCAGCTTCGGCGGGGGGCTTGGCACAGATACGCAGTATTTT. Translated: CASSFGGGLGTDTQYF.

This clone turned up a few times. J is TRBJ2-1 and V is TRBV7-3, with 11 bases fitting TRBD2. The CDR3 extends over 17 amino acids. Germline V CDR1 and CDR2: SGHTA, FQGTGA. The ends lost 2 bases at V and 8 bases at J; junction bases unmatched: 11. The CDR3 loop reads CASSLSSGRTFRDEQFF. The CDR3 region has the DNA TGTGCCAGCAGCTTATCTAGCGGGAGGACGTTTAGGGATGAGCAGTTCTTC.

This clone appeared a few times. V is TRBV4-2 and J is TRBJ1-1, with TRBD1 as a possible D gene (6 bases). The V end lost 4 bases, the J end lost 10 bases, and 28 bases lay between the germline ends. CDR3 size: 17 residues. The germline gives CDR1 LGHNA, CDR2 YNFKEQ. The CDR3 here is CASSPSLGEGGAGGAFF. In DNA, the CDR3 is TGTGCCAGCAGCCCGTCTTTGGGTGAGGGGGGCGCGGGGGGAGCTTTCTTT.

V is TRBV5-6 and J is TRBJ1-1; no clear D. The CDR3 has 16 residues. V was clipped by 9 bases and J by 0 bases, with 21 bases between them. Germline V lookup: CDR1 SGHDT, CDR2 YYEEEE. The CDR3 loop is CATTPHGRFLNTEAFF. In DNA form, the CDR3 reads TGTGCCACCACCCCCCATGGCAGATTCTTGAACACTGAAGCTTTCTTT. Complete variable domain (other parts from reference TRBV5-6 and TRBJ1-1): DAGVTQSPTHLIKTRGQQVTLRCSPKSGHDTVSWYQQALGQGPQFIFQYYEEEERQRGNFPDRFSGHQFPNYSSELNVNALLLGDSALYLCATTPHGRFLNTEAFFGQGTRLTVV.

This clone was detected a few times. V gene TRBV7-9 combines with J gene TRBJ2-7; D is perhaps TRBD2 (5 bases). The V gene lost 2 bases and the J gene lost 6 bases, with 11 bases spanning the gap. Germline V gives CDR1 SEHNR, CDR2 FQNEAQ (reference sequence). The CDR3 totals 13 residues. Here the CDR3 DNA reads TGTGCCAGCAGCTTAACTAGAAATAGCGAGCAGTACTTC. This sequence encodes CASSLTRNSEQYF. Complete variable domain (other parts from reference TRBV7-9 and TRBJ2-7): DTGVSQNPRHKITKRGQNVTFRCDPISEHNRLYWYRQTLGQGPEFLTYFQNEAQLEKSRLLSDRFSAERPKGSFSTLEIQRTEQGDSAMYLCASSLTRNSEQYFGPGTRLTVT.

The chain is built from TRBV30 and TRBJ2-2, with D maybe TRBD1 (6 bases). V shed 2 bases and J shed 3 bases, with 13 bases lying between them. Looked up from germline, CDR1 is GTSNPN and CDR2 is SVGIG (reference sequence). The CDR3 spans 15 residues. CDR3 loop: CAWSRVGGYTGELFF. DNA of the CDR3: TGTGCCTGGAGTAGGGTAGGGGGTTACACCGGGGAGCTGTTTTTT.

The chain combines TRBV18 with TRBJ1-1; 7 positions agree with TRBD1. V shed 3 bases and J 2 bases; nucleotides not matched to a gene: 6. The germline gives CDR1 KGHSH, CDR2 LQKENI. CDR3 length: 15 residues. The CDR3 DNA reads as TGTGCCAGCTCACCCGCGACAGGGATTAACACTGAAGCTTTCTTT. Encoded protein: CASSPATGINTEAFF.

This clone has only one observation. The chain uses TRBV7-9 and TRBJ2-1, with D possibly TRBD1 on 5 matching bases. The germline V and J ends were trimmed by 8 bases and 6 bases, with 17 bases remaining between them. The V gene's germline CDR1 is SEHNR and CDR2 FQNEAQ (reference sequence). The length of the CDR3 is 14 residues. The CDR3 spells CASPTKQGINEQFF. The CDR3 nucleotides read TGTGCCAGCCCGACGAAGCAGGGTATCAATGAGCAGTTCTTC.

This rearrangement joins TRBV28 to TRBJ2-2; D perhaps matches TRBD2 (5 bases). Trimming took 8 bases from V and 1 from J, leaving 8 bases between them. Germline V gene sequence: CDR1 MDHEN, CDR2 SYDVKM. The CDR3 totals 13 residues. CDR3: CASERRNTGELFF. Here the CDR3 DNA reads TGTGCCAGCGAGCGGCGGAACACCGGGGAGCTGTTTTTT.

The CDR3 sequence is CASSISNTEAFF. Written as DNA, the CDR3 is TGTGCCAGCTCAATTAGTAACACTGAAGCTTTCTTT. This chain uses TRBV18 with TRBJ1-1; D gene uncertain. Germline CDR1 KGHSH, CDR2 LQKENI. The CDR3 has 12 amino acids. Trimming took off 5 bases at V and 2 bases at J, with 6 bases between the two ends.

The V gene is TRBV19, the J gene TRBJ2-5; perhaps TRBD1 as D (6 bases). Between the trimmed V and J ends, which lost 4 bases and 3 bases, there was a span of 18 bases. This CDR3 is 16 amino acids long. CDR1 is LNHDA, CDR2 SQIVND, per germline (reference sequence). This CDR3 is CASSTRPGQLEETQYF. The CDR3 DNA reads TGTGCCAGTAGTACCCGCCCCGGACAGCTAGAAGAGACCCAGTACTTC.

CDR3: CASSQDQIAGSITDTQYF. The CDR3 DNA reads TGTGCCAGCAGCCAAGACCAAATAGCGGGATCCATCACAGATACGCAGTATTTT. The rearrangement links TRBV11-2 to TRBJ2-3; 8 positions agree with TRBD2. Germline V gene sequence: CDR1 SGHAT, CDR2 FQNNGV. CDR3 length: 18 residues. J gave up 2 bases and V 5 bases, and 15 bases lay outside the gene matches.

This chain links TRBV7-2 with TRBJ1-3; no firm D call. Looked up from germline, CDR1 is SGHTA and CDR2 is FQGNSA. The CDR3 sequence is 17 residues long. Trimming cost V 0 bases and J 2 bases, with 14 bases left between them. The DNA for the CDR3 is TGTGCCAGCAGCTTAGCGCCTTACATTCTAGCTGGAAACACCATATATTTT. Translated: CASSLAPYILAGNTIYF.

The V gene is TRBV13, the J gene TRBJ2-7, with D possibly being TRBD2 (6 bases). The length of the CDR3 is 19 residues. From germline, CDR1 is PRHDT and CDR2 FYEKMQ (reference sequence). Trimming cost V 1 base and J 4 bases, with 26 bases left between them. The CDR3: CASSLEGPRLESFTYEQYF. As DNA, the CDR3 is TGTGCCAGCAGCTTAGAGGGCCCCCGACTAGAGTCGTTCACTTACGAGCAGTACTTC.

The V and J genes are TRBV27 and TRBJ2-1; TRBD1 aligns across 9 bases. The CDR3 is 16 amino acids. Germline CDR1 MNHEY, CDR2 SMNVEV (reference sequence). V shed 7 bases and J 4 bases; nucleotides not matched to a gene: 11. The CDR3 reads CASIAGTGIFYNEQFF. The CDR3 DNA sequence: TGTGCCAGCATAGCCGGGACAGGGATATTTTACAATGAGCAGTTCTTC.

The chain couples TRBV4-3 to TRBJ1-2; 7 bases map to TRBD1. V dropped 1 base and J dropped 6; count of bases not matched to a gene: 11. The germline CDR1 and CDR2 sequences are LGHNA and YSLEER. This CDR3 spans 16 amino acids. CDR3 in amino acids: CASSQVVTDRFHGYTF. The CDR3 nucleotides read TGCGCCAGCAGCCAAGTGGTCACGGACAGGTTTCATGGCTACACCTTC.

This clone has only one observation. This chain joins TRBV28 and TRBJ2-3; D is ambiguous. CDR1 and CDR2 from the germline V gene are MDHEN and SYDVKM. The CDR3 extends over 12 amino acids. The V end was cut by 6 bases, the J end by 0 bases, with 4 bases between. The CDR3, as DNA: TGTGCCAGCAGACAGAGCACAGATACGCAGTATTTT. It specifies CASRQSTDTQYF.

The V gene is TRBV5-1, the J gene TRBJ1-5, with 7 bases lining up with TRBD1. Unmatched junction bases numbered 2, after V lost 1 base and J lost 1 base. CDR3 length: 15 residues. CDR1 and CDR2 (germline): SGHRS, YFSETQ. The CDR3 loop is CASSLTGQSNQPQHF. The CDR3 nucleotides are TGCGCCAGCAGCTTGACGGGACAGAGCAATCAGCCCCAGCATTTT.

This sequence joins TRBV11-2 and TRBJ2-1; D is undetermined. Looked up from germline, CDR1 is SGHAT and CDR2 is FQNNGV. V lost 1 base to trimming and J lost 6 bases, with 10 bases between them. This CDR3 is built from 14 residues. The CDR3 spells CASSLGVSRNEQFF. CDR3 bases: TGTGCCAGCAGCTTAGGTGTTAGCCGCAATGAGCAGTTCTTC.

This clone turned up a few times. The CDR3 here is CASSLRERATQYF. The CDR3 DNA is TGTGCCAGCAGTTTGAGGGAGAGGGCGACCCAGTACTTC. The V call is TRBV28, the J call TRBJ2-5, with D tentatively TRBD2 (5 bases). CDR3 size: 13 residues. Trimming cost V 3 bases and J 7 bases, with 12 bases left between them. From germline, CDR1 is MDHEN and CDR2 SYDVKM.

This clone was detected only a few times. The chain links TRBV7-9 to TRBJ1-3; D uncertain. This CDR3 region has 15 residues. Germline CDR1 is SEHNR and CDR2 is FQNEAQ (reference sequence). Between the trimmed V and J ends, which lost 5 bases and 2 bases, there was a span of 13 bases. The CDR3, as DNA: TGTGCCAGCAGCGCCCTAACAGCCACTGGAAACACCATATATTTT. Translating it yields CASSALTATGNTIYF.